Below, 3 T cell receptor beta chains from the same sample are listed, as sequenced in a study of T cells in Graves' hyperthyroidism and ophthalmopathy. The CDR3 regions of TCR beta were amplified from RNA transcripts. During a first-round RT-PCR of the TCR CDR3, the HTBI primer set was used. TCRdb reprocessed the multiplex PCR reads via MiXCR and lists one record per CDR3 protein. The data show around 420,000 distinct CDR3 sequences, approximately 14% seen once. The source material was blood. Receptors were obtained from a woman younger than 35 with Graves' hyperthyroidism.

This clonotype was observed many times. The chain recombines TRBV6-1 with TRBJ1-1, with D maybe TRBD1 (6 bases). With 5 bases removed from V and 0 bases from J, the gap between germline ends came to 19 bases. Per germline, CDR1 MNHNS and CDR2 SASEGT. The CDR3 is made up of 17 amino acids. CDR3: CASSRGGFVDMNTEAFF. The DNA of the CDR3 is TGTGCCAGCAGTCGAGGGGGTTTCGTCGACATGAACACTGAAGCTTTCTTT.

This clonotype was counted at least ten times. The V and J genes are TRBV6-5 and TRBJ1-1, with 7 bases lining up with TRBD1. Germline V gives CDR1 MNHEY, CDR2 SVGAGI. V shed 2 bases and J 2 bases; nucleotides not matched to a gene: 5. CDR3 size: 15 residues. The CDR3 protein is CASSYPRGVNTEAFF. The CDR3, as DNA: TGTGCCAGCAGTTACCCCAGGGGGGTAAACACTGAAGCTTTCTTT.

The rearrangement uses TRBV28 and TRBJ2-7; 9 bases map to TRBD2. This CDR3 is 15 amino acids long. In germline, CDR1 is MDHEN, CDR2 SYDVKM. Trimming removed 4 bases from V and 4 bases from J; junction bases left unmatched: 8. The CDR3 DNA reads as TGTGCCAGCAGTTCAATCAGCGGGAGGAGGTACGAGCAGTACTTC. Residues: CASSSISGRRYEQYF.